The 16 T cell receptor beta chains below were found in one sample sequenced in a study of cytomegalovirus exposure and HLA in healthy donors. The PCR used 60 Vbeta and 13 Jbeta primers. Profiling relied on immunoSEQ multiplex PCR, and the TCRdb table lists in-frame clones only, not all of them. Of over 75,000 clones listed, more than 60% are singletons. Sequencing was carried out using PBMCs. These receptors were obtained from a man aged 50-59 years in good health and CMV-seropositive.

This chain joins TRBV27 and TRBJ1-2; D gene ambiguous. The germline V and J ends were trimmed by 5 bases and 3 bases, with 7 bases remaining between them. Per germline, CDR1 MNHEY and CDR2 SMNVEV (reference sequence). The CDR3 covers 12 residues. The CDR3 here is CASSGQYYGYTF. CDR3 sequence (DNA): TGTGCCAGCAGTGGCCAATACTATGGCTACACCTTC.

This clone has only a few counts. The chain links TRBV4-1 to TRBJ2-1; D not certain. Germline CDR1 reads MGHRA; CDR2 reads YSYEKL. V shed 1 base and J shed 5 bases, with 9 bases lying between them. The CDR3 covers 14 residues. The chain's CDR3 is CASSQVGQDNEQFF. The CDR3 region has the DNA TGCGCCAGCAGCCAAGTGGGCCAAGACAATGAGCAGTTCTTC.

The chain uses TRBV18 and TRBJ1-5; TRBD1 matches 7 bases. From germline, CDR1 is KGHSH and CDR2 LQKENI. This CDR3 spans 17 amino acids. V was pared by 3 bases and J by 0 bases, with 8 bases of the junction left unmatched. The CDR3 spells CASSPRQGGRSNQPQHF. The CDR3 DNA follows: TGTGCCAGCTCACCCCGCCAGGGGGGACGTAGCAATCAGCCCCAGCATTTT.

The CDR3 sequence: CASSYVSGGAYNEQFF. CDR3 bases: TGTGCCAGCAGTTACGTAAGCGGGGGGGCCTACAATGAGCAGTTCTTC. The V call is TRBV6-6, the J call TRBJ2-1, with 10 nucleotides matching TRBD2. The CDR3 covers 16 residues. Germline V gives CDR1 MNHNY, CDR2 SVGAGI (reference sequence). Unmatched junction bases numbered 3, after V lost 2 bases and J lost 2 bases.

The chain couples TRBV28 to TRBJ1-1; tentatively, D is TRBD1 (5 bases). CDR1 MDHEN and CDR2 SYDVKM come from the germline V gene. Trimming pared 4 bases from V and 2 bases from J, leaving 11 bases between. The CDR3 totals 14 residues. This CDR3 reads CASSSSQGNTEAFF. Here the CDR3 DNA reads TGTGCCAGCAGTTCCAGCCAGGGAAACACTGAAGCTTTCTTT.

The count of this clone is one. V is TRBV27 and J is TRBJ2-7; 8 nucleotides agree with TRBD1. Germline CDR1 and CDR2: MNHEY and SMNVEV (reference sequence). With V trimmed by 2 bases and J by 2 bases, 2 bases remained unmatched. The CDR3 spans 14 residues. CDR3 coding DNA: TGTGCCAGCAGTTTAGCAGGGGGCCCCTACGAGCAGTACTTC. As protein: CASSLAGGPYEQYF.

The V gene is TRBV30, the J gene TRBJ1-1; D is unresolved. This CDR3 has 15 amino acids. V was clipped by 4 bases and J by 1 base, with 16 bases between them. The V gene's germline CDR1 is GTSNPN and CDR2 SVGIG (reference sequence). CDR3 in DNA: TGTGCCTGGAACCTCGGGATGGGAGGGAACACTGAAGCTTTCTTT. Translated: CAWNLGMGGNTEAFF.

The chain employs TRBV27 and TRBJ1-2, with D possibly TRBD1 on 6 matching bases. This CDR3 has 12 residues. Trimming stripped 10 bases from V and 7 bases from J, with 16 bases between. Germline CDR1 is MNHEY and CDR2 is SMNVEV (reference sequence). The CDR3 bases are TGTGCCACAGGCACGGGGGGCTCTGGCTACACCTTC. This gives the protein CATGTGGSGYTF.

The rearrangement joins TRBV27 to TRBJ1-5, with unresolved D. Germline V gene data show CDR1 as MNHEY and CDR2 as SMNVEV (reference sequence). Trimming shortened V by 3 bases and J by 5 bases, and 8 bases separated the two germline ends. The CDR3 runs to 13 residues. CDR3 nucleotide sequence: TGTGCCAGCAGTTTCGGTCCCTATCAGCCCCAGCATTTT. Amino acid sequence: CASSFGPYQPQHF.

This clone showed up just once. The junction differs from germline at one of its ends, possibly a read error. This chain uses TRBV4-3 with TRBJ1-5; a weak D match, TRBD1 (5 bases). From germline, CDR1 is LGHNA and CDR2 YSLEER. The CDR3 is 17 residues long. The CDR3 protein is CASSPDRNGGTNQPQNF. CDR3 nucleotides: TGCGCCAGCAGCCCTGACAGAAACGGAGGGACCAATCAGCCCCAGAATTTT.

The chain is built from TRBV11-2 and TRBJ1-1; D might be TRBD1 (5 bases). In germline, CDR1 is SGHAT, CDR2 FQNNGV. Trimming removed 5 bases from V and 4 bases from J, with 14 bases in between. The CDR3 extends over 14 amino acids. CDR3 protein: CASSAQRGFTEAFF. In nucleotides, the CDR3 is TGTGCCAGCAGCGCACAAAGGGGCTTCACTGAAGCTTTCTTT.

This clone was detected a few times. One junction end does not reproduce the germline sequence, and a read error may be involved. The chain has TRBV27 and TRBJ1-2, with D possibly being TRBD1 (6 bases). The CDR3 is 14 amino acids. Looked up from germline, CDR1 is MNHEY and CDR2 is SMNVEV (reference sequence). This CDR3 reads CASSLGAANYGYPF. The CDR3 coding sequence is TGTGCCAGCAGTTTGGGGGCCGCTAACTATGGCTACCCCTTC.

The rearrangement joins TRBV9 to TRBJ1-4; D remains ambiguous. Germline CDR1 and CDR2: SGDLS and YYNGEE. CDR3 length: 15 residues. V lost 0 bases to trimming and J lost 7 bases, with 13 bases between them. CDR3 sequence (DNA): TGTGCCAGCAGCGTAGGGGTCCCAGGAGGTGAAAAACTGTTTTTT. Translation gives CASSVGVPGGEKLFF.

The chain links TRBV7-2 to TRBJ2-5; D not certain. Germline V lookup: CDR1 SGHTA, CDR2 FQGNSA. Trimming pared 1 base from V and 6 bases from J, leaving 15 bases between. The CDR3 totals 15 residues. The CDR3: CASSLGRVPQQTQYF. In DNA, the CDR3 is TGTGCCAGCAGCTTAGGACGGGTTCCGCAGCAGACCCAGTACTTC. Variable domain in full (rest from reference TRBV7-2 and TRBJ2-5): GAGVSQSPSNKVTEKGKDVELRCDPISGHTALYWYRQSLGQGLEFLIYFQGNSAPDKSGLPSDRFSAERTGGSVSTLTIQRTQQEDSAVYLCASSLGRVPQQTQYFGPGTRLLVL.

This clone was seen a handful of times. The chain joins TRBV4-2 to TRBJ2-1, with a possible D match to TRBD2 (5 bases). This CDR3 spans 15 amino acids. Trimming removed 0 bases at V and 9 bases at J, with 15 bases between. Germline CDR1 LGHNA, CDR2 YNFKEQ. CDR3 amino acids: CASSQDQLDEGEQFF. CDR3 bases: TGTGCCAGCAGCCAAGACCAACTGGATGAGGGTGAGCAGTTCTTC.

The chain joins TRBV7-2 to TRBJ2-1; perhaps TRBD1 as D (6 bases). V was clipped by 0 bases and J by 6 bases, with 15 bases between them. Germline V gives CDR1 SGHTA, CDR2 FQGNSA. CDR3 size: 16 residues. The CDR3 is CASSLAAGTRFNEQFF. DNA of the CDR3: TGTGCCAGCAGCTTAGCGGCCGGGACACGGTTCAATGAGCAGTTCTTC. Looking up the rest from reference TRBV7-2 and TRBJ2-1 gives the full variable domain: GAGVSQSPSNKVTEKGKDVELRCDPISGHTALYWYRQSLGQGLEFLIYFQGNSAPDKSGLPSDRFSAERTGGSVSTLTIQRTQQEDSAVYLCASSLAAGTRFNEQFFGPGTRLTVL.